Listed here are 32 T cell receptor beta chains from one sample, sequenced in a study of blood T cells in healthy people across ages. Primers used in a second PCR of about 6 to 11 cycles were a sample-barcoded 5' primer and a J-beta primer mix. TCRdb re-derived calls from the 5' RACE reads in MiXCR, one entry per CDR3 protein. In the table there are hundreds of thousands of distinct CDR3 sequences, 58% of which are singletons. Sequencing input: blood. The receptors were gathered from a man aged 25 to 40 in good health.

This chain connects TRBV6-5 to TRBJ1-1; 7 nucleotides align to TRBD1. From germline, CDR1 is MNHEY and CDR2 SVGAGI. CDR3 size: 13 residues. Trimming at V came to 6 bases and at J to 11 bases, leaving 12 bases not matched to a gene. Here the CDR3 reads CASSTGQAGEAFF. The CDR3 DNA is TGTGCCAGCAGCACCGGACAGGCCGGGGAGGCTTTCTTT.

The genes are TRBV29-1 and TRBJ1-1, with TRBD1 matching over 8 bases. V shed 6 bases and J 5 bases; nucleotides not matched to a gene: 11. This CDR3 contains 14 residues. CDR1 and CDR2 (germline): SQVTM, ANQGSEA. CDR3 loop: CSVRQGLSSTEAFF. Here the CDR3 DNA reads TGCAGCGTGAGACAGGGGCTGAGTAGTACTGAAGCTTTCTTT.

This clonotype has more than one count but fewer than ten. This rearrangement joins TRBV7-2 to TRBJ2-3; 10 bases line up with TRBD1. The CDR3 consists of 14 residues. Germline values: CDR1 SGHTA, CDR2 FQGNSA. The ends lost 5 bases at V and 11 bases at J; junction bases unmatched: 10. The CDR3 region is CASSPRQGARVQYF. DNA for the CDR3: TGTGCCAGCAGCCCCCGACAGGGGGCGCGTGTGCAGTATTTT.

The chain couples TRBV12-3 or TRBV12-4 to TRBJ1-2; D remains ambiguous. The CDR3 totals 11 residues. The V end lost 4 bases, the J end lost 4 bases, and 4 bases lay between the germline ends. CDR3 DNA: TGTGCCAGCAGTTCCCCCTATGGCTACACCTTC. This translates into CASSSPYGYTF.

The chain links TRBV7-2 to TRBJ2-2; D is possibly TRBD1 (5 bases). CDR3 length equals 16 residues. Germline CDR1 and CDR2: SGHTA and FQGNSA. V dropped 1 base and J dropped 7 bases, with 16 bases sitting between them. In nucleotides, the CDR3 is TGTGCCAGCAGCTTAGAAGCAGGGATACCGATCGGGGAGCTGTTTTTT. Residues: CASSLEAGIPIGELFF.

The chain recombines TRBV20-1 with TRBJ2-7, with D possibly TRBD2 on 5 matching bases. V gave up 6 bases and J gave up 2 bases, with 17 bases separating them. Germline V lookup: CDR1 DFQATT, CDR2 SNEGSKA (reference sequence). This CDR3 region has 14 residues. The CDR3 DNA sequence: TGCAGTGCATTAGAGCTCGGAGGTCCCTACGAGCAGTACTTC. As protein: CSALELGGPYEQYF.

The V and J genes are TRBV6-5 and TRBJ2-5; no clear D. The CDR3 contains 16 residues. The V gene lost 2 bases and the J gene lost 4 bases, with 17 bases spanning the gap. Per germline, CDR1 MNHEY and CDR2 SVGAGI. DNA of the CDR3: TGTGCCAGCAGTTACGGGGTTCCCCCGATGGGAGAGACCCAGTACTTC. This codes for CASSYGVPPMGETQYF.

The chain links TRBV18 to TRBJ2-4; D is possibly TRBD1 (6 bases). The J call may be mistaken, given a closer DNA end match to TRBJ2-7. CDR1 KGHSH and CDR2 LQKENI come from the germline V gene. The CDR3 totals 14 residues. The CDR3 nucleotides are TGTGCCAGCTCACCCGGGACACAGACCTACGAGCAGTACTTC. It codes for CASSPGTQTYEQYF.

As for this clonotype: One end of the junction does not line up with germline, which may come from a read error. The CDR3 coding sequence is TGTGCCAGCAGCATAGCTTTGGGACTAGCGGGACCACGGGGGACCTACGAGCAGTACTTC. Translated: CASSIALGLAGPRGTYEQYF. V gene TRBV7-2 combines with J gene TRBJ2-7, with 13 bases lining up with TRBD2. Per germline, CDR1 SGHTA and CDR2 FQGNSA. The CDR3 is 20 amino acids.

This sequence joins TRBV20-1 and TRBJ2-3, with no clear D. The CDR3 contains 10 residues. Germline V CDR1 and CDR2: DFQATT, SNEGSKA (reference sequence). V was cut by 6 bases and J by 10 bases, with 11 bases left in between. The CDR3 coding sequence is TGCAGTGCGGGTCTGATATCGCAGTATTTT. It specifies CSAGLISQYF.

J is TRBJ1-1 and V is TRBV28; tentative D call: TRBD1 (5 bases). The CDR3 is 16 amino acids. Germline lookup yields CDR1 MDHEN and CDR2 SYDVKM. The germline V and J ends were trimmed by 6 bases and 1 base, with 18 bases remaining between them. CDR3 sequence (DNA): TGTGCCAGCAGACTAGGCGGGGCAGGATGGAACACTGAAGCTTTCTTT. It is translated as CASRLGGAGWNTEAFF.

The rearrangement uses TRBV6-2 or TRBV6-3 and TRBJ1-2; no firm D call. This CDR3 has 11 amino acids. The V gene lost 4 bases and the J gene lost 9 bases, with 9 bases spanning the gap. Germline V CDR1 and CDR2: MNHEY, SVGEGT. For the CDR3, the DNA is TGTGCCAGCAGTTCCCTCGATAGCTACACCTTC. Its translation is CASSSLDSYTF.

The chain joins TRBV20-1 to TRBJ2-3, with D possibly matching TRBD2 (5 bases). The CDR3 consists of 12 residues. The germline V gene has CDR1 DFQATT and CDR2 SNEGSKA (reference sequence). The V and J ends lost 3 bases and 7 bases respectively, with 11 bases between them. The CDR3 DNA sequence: TGCAGTGCTAGGGACCCCGGGAATACGCAGTATTTT. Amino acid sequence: CSARDPGNTQYF.

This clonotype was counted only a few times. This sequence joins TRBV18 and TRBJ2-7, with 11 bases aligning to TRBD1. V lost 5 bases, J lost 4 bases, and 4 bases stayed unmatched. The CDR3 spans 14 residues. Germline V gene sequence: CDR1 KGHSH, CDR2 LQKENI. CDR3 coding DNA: TGTGCCAGCTCAGCCGGACAGGGGGCTTACGAGCAGTACTTC. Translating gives CASSAGQGAYEQYF.

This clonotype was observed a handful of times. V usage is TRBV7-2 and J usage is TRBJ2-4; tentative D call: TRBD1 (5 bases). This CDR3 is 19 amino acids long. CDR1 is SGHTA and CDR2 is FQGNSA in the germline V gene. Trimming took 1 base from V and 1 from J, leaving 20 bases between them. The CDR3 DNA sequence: TGTGCCAGCAGCTTAGTAGGCAGGGTAGCCGTCTCGGCCAAAAACATTCAGTACTTC. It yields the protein CASSLVGRVAVSAKNIQYF.

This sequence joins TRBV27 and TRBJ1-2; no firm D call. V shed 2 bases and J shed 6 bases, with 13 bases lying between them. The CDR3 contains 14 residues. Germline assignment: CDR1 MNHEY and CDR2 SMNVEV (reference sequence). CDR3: CASSLNAIMDGYTF. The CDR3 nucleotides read TGTGCCAGCAGTTTAAATGCGATTATGGATGGCTACACCTTC.

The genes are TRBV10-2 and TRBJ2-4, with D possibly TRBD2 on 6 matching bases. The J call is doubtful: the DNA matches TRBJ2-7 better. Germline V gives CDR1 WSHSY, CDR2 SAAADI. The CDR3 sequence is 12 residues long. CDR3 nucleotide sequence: TGCGCCAGCACCGAGGAGGGCTTCGAGCAGTACTTC. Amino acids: CASTEEGFEQYF.

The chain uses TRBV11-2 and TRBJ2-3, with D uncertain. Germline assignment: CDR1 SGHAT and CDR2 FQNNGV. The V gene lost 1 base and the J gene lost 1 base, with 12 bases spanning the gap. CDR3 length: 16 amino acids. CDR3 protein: CASSLVLRLGTDTQYF. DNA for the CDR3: TGTGCCAGCAGCTTAGTGTTGCGACTCGGCACAGATACGCAGTATTTT.

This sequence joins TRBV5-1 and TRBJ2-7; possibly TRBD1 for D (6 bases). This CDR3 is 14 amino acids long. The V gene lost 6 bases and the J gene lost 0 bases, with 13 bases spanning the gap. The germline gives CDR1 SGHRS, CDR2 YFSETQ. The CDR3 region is CASKSIQGSYEQYF. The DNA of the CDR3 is TGCGCCAGCAAGTCAATACAGGGCTCCTACGAGCAGTACTTC.

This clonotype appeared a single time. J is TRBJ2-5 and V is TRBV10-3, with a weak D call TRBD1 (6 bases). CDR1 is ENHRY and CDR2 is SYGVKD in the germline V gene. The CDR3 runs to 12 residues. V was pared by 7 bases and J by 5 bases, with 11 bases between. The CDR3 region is CAIKGVGETQYF. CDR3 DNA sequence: TGTGCCATCAAGGGGGTCGGGGAGACCCAGTACTTC.

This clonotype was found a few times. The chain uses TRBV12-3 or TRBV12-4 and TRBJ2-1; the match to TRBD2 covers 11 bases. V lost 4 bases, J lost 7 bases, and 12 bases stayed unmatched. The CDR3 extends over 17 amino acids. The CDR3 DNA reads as TGTGCCAGCAGTTGGGGACTAGCGGAGGGAATGGGGAATGAGCAGTTCTTC. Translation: CASSWGLAEGMGNEQFF.

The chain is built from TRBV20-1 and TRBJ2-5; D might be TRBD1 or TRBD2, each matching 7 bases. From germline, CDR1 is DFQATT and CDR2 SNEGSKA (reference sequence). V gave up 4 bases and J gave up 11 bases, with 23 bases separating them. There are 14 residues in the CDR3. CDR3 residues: CSANTGEGIREQYF. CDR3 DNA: TGCAGTGCTAATACAGGGGAGGGCATTCGGGAGCAGTACTTC.

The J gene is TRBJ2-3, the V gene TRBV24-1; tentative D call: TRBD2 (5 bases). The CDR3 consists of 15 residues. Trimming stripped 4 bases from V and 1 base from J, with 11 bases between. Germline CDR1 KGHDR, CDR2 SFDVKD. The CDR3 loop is CATSDPSRGTDTQYF. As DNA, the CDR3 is TGTGCCACCAGTGACCCCTCGAGGGGCACAGATACGCAGTATTTT.

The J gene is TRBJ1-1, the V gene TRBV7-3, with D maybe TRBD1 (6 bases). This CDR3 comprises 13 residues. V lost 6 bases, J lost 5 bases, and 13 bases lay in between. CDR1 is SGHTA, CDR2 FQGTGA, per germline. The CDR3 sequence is CASRARTETEAFF. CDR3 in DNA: TGTGCCAGCAGAGCACGGACAGAGACTGAAGCTTTCTTT.

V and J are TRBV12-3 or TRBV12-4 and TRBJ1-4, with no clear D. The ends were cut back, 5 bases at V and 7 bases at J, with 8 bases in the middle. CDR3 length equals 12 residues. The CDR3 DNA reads TGTGCCAGCAGTGGAGGTGGTGAAAAACTGTTTTTT. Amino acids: CASSGGGEKLFF.

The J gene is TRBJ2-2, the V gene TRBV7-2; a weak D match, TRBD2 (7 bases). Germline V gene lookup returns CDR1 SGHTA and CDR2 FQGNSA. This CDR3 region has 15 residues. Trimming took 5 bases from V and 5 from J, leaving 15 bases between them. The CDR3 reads CASSGGGPFTGELFF. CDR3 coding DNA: TGTGCCAGCAGCGGGGGGGGGCCTTTTACCGGGGAGCTGTTTTTT.

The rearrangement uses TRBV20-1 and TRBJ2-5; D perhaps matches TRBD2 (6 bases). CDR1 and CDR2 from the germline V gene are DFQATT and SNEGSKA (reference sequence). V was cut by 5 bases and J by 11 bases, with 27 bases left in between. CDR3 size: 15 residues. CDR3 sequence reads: CSAPPSSVPYNEQYF. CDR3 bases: TGCAGTGCTCCCCCCTCTAGCGTACCCTACAATGAGCAGTACTTC.

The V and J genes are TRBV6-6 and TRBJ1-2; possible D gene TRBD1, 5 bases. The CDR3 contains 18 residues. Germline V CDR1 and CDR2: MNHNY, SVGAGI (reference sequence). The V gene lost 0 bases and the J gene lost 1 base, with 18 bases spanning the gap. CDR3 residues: CASSYSDEGRGNNYGYTF. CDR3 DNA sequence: TGTGCCAGCAGTTACTCGGATGAAGGACGGGGGAATAACTATGGCTACACCTTC.

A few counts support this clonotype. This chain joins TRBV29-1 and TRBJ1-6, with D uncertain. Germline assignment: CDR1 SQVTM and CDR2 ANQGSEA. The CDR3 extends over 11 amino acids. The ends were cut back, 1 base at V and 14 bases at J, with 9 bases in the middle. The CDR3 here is CSVEVTGSLHF. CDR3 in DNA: TGCAGCGTTGAAGTGACGGGGTCCCTCCACTTT.

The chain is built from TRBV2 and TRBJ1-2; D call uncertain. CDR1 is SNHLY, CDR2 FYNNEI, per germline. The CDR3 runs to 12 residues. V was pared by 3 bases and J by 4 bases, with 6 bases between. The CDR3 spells CASSEGSYGYTF. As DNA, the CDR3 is TGTGCCAGCAGTGAGGGTAGCTATGGCTACACCTTC.

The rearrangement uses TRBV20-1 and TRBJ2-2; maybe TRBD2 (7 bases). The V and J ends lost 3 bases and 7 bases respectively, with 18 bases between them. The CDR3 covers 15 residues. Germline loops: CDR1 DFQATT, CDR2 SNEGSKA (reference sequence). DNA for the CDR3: TGCAGTGCTAGTTCTGGTGGGGGGGCCGGCGGGGAGCTGTTTTTT. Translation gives CSASSGGGAGGELFF.

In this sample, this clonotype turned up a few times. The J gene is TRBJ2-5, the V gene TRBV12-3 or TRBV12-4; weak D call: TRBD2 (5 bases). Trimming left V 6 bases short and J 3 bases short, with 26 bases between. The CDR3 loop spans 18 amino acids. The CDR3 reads CASRARRGGADNEETQYF. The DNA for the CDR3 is TGTGCCAGCAGAGCTAGACGGGGTGGTGCCGACAATGAAGAGACCCAGTACTTC.